Below, 15 T cell receptor beta chains from the same sample are listed, as sequenced in a study of blood T cell repertoires in COVID-19. Profiling relied on immunoSEQ multiplex PCR, and the TCRdb table lists in-frame clones only, not all of them. The sample records about 150,000 clones, 80% to 90% being singletons. The sequenced material came from PBMCs or T cells enriched from blood (not recorded which). Receptors were obtained from a woman aged 45-60 years who had recovered from COVID-19.

There are a few counts of this clone. The genes are TRBV7-3 and TRBJ1-2; the match to TRBD1 covers 9 bases. The germline CDR1 and CDR2 sequences are SGHTA and FQGTGA. V was clipped by 1 base and J by 2 bases; unmatched bases: 11. This CDR3 spans 18 amino acids. As DNA, the CDR3 is TGTGCCAGCAGCTTAAAGGTCGGGACAGGGAGGGACAACTATGGCTACACCTTC. It specifies CASSLKVGTGRDNYGYTF. Based on the CDR3 plus reference TRBV7-3 and TRBJ1-2, the full variable domain is GAGVSQTPSNKVTEKGKYVELRCDPISGHTALYWYRQSLGQGPEFLIYFQGTGAADDSGLPNDRFFAVRPEGSVSTLKIQRTERGDSAVYLCASSLKVGTGRDNYGYTFGSGTRLTVV.

The CDR3: CASSLSSYNEQFF. CDR3 bases: TGTGCCAGCAGCTTGAGCTCCTACAATGAGCAGTTCTTC. The V call is TRBV7-2, the J call TRBJ2-1, with D unclear. Trimming left V 3 bases short and J 0 bases short, with 3 bases between. This CDR3 has 13 amino acids. Germline CDR1 and CDR2: SGHTA and FQGNSA.

J is TRBJ2-1 and V is TRBV10-2; 7 bases fit TRBD2. Trimming cost V 3 bases and J 2 bases; bases outside gene matches: 4. Germline V gene lookup returns CDR1 WSHSY and CDR2 SAAADI. CDR3 length: 15 residues. This chain's CDR3 is CASSEPLAPYNEQFF. CDR3 DNA: TGCGCCAGCAGTGAACCACTAGCGCCCTACAATGAGCAGTTCTTC.

The V call is TRBV7-9, the J call TRBJ2-3; a possible D gene is TRBD1 (6 bases). Deletions cut 5 bases from V and 4 bases from J, with 25 bases between. Germline V lookup: CDR1 SEHNR, CDR2 FQNEAQ (reference sequence). The CDR3 totals 18 residues. DNA of the CDR3: TGTGCCAGCAGCCACAGTAGGGGCATACTGGGGGCTTCAGATACGCAGTATTTT. As protein: CASSHSRGILGASDTQYF.

The chain has TRBV18 and TRBJ2-1; TRBD2 agrees at 9 bases. The CDR3 loop spans 17 amino acids. With 1 base clipped from V and 4 bases from J, the junction kept 8 bases outside the gene matches. CDR1 and CDR2 (germline): KGHSH, LQKENI. CDR3 loop: CASSPLTSGSSYNEQFF. As DNA, the CDR3 is TGTGCCAGCTCACCACTAACTAGCGGGTCCTCATACAATGAGCAGTTCTTC.

This clone came up a few times. The chain recombines TRBV24-1 with TRBJ1-2; weak D call: TRBD1 (5 bases). This CDR3 is 13 amino acids long. Looked up from germline, CDR1 is KGHDR and CDR2 is SFDVKD. V gave up 4 bases and J gave up 7 bases, with 12 bases separating them. The CDR3, as DNA: TGTGCCACCAGTGAGGCAGGGCAATCTGGCTACACCTTC. Amino acids: CATSEAGQSGYTF.

The V gene is TRBV5-1, the J gene TRBJ2-3; D is undetermined. The CDR3 runs to 15 residues. CDR1 and CDR2 from the germline V gene are SGHRS and YFSETQ. V was trimmed by 4 bases and J by 1 base, leaving 13 bases between them. As DNA, the CDR3 is TGCGCCAGCAGCGTGGCTAGGCCTGGCACAGATACGCAGTATTTT. Translating it yields CASSVARPGTDTQYF.

The chain is built from TRBV11-2 and TRBJ1-1; the match to TRBD1 covers 10 bases. The V gene end was trimmed by 1 base and the J gene end by 8 bases; junction bases not matched to a gene: 1. The CDR3 has 13 residues. Germline V gene lookup returns CDR1 SGHAT and CDR2 FQNNGV. CDR3 protein: CASSLGGQGEAFF. The CDR3 nucleotides are TGTGCCAGCAGCTTAGGGGGACAGGGGGAAGCTTTCTTT.

The genes are TRBV7-3 and TRBJ1-2; D call uncertain. Germline V gene lookup returns CDR1 SGHTA and CDR2 FQGTGA. The V and J ends lost 1 base and 3 bases respectively, with 18 bases between them. The CDR3 sequence is 17 residues long. CDR3 sequence: CASSLRVLYDTDYGYTF. The CDR3 DNA follows: TGTGCCAGCAGCTTAAGAGTCTTGTACGACACAGACTATGGCTACACCTTC.

The chain uses TRBV3-1 (or the pseudogene TRBV3-2) and TRBJ1-1; D is unclear. Per the germline V gene, CDR1 is LGHDT and CDR2 is YNNKEL (reference sequence). V was pared by 3 bases and J by 10 bases, with 15 bases between. The CDR3 is made up of 13 amino acids. The CDR3 protein is CASSHIKGSLAFF. The CDR3 DNA is TGTGCCAGCAGCCATATCAAAGGGAGTTTAGCTTTCTTT.

The J gene is TRBJ2-3, the V gene TRBV4-1, with 9 bases lining up with TRBD2. Germline lookup yields CDR1 MGHRA and CDR2 YSYEKL. The CDR3 is made up of 16 amino acids. V shed 1 base and J 9 bases; nucleotides not matched to a gene: 11. The CDR3 is CASSQGTSGRAETQYF. The CDR3 nucleotides read TGCGCCAGCAGCCAAGGTACTAGCGGGCGAGCGGAAACGCAGTATTTT.

The chain couples TRBV28 to TRBJ1-1, with TRBD1 matching 7 bases. After removal of 6 bases from V and 6 bases from J, the junction contained 7 bases not matched to a gene. Germline V gene data show CDR1 as MDHEN and CDR2 as SYDVKM. The CDR3 consists of 13 residues. The CDR3: CASRGNRGAEAFF. The CDR3 nucleotides read TGTGCCAGCAGAGGAAACAGGGGCGCTGAAGCTTTCTTT. The entire variable domain, with the rest obtained from reference TRBV28 and TRBJ1-1, is as follows: DVKVTQSSRYLVKRTGEKVFLECVQDMDHENMFWYRQDPGLGLRLIYFSYDVKMKEKGDIPEGYSVSREKKERFSLILESASTNQTSMYLCASRGNRGAEAFFGQGTRLTVV.

This chain joins TRBV11-3 and TRBJ2-1; no firm D call. The V end lost 9 bases, the J end lost 6 bases, and 21 bases lay between the germline ends. The CDR3 is 15 amino acids. Germline V gene lookup returns CDR1 SGHNT and CDR2 YENEEA. The DNA for the CDR3 is TGTGCCAGGGGCCTGATGAACCCGGCTCCCAATGAGCAGTTCTTC. Translating gives CARGLMNPAPNEQFF.

This chain joins TRBV5-4 and TRBJ1-6; D call uncertain. Trimming removed 2 bases from V and 6 bases from J, with 3 bases in between. The CDR3 has 12 residues. Looked up from germline, CDR1 is SGHNT and CDR2 is YYREEE (reference sequence). The chain's CDR3 is CASSFSNSPLHF. For the CDR3, the DNA is TGTGCCAGCAGCTTCTCTAATTCACCCCTCCACTTT.

The V call is TRBV7-2, the J call TRBJ2-1; D uncertain. Germline lookup yields CDR1 SGHTA and CDR2 FQGNSA. Trimming cost V 5 bases and J 8 bases, with 10 bases left between them. The CDR3 has 12 amino acids. Written as DNA, the CDR3 is TGTGCCAGCAGCCCGCCAGGTCATGAGCAGTTCTTC. Its protein is CASSPPGHEQFF.